Here is one TCR beta chain with its context. The antigen remains unidentified. Use of 60 Vbeta and 13 Jbeta primers characterized the PCR. As processed by the authors: Later, tens of millions of unique TCR beta chains were counted in an analysis, and approximately 10 million of them were shared. Assay used: immunoSEQ multiplex PCR; TCRdb lists only in-frame clones, some missing. V and J calls and clone size are given by that table; D and trimming were obtained from the DNA. The sample includes nearly 95,000 clones, roughly two thirds of them seen just once. This specimen belongs to a study of cytomegalovirus exposure and HLA in healthy donors. Trimming removed 3 bases at V and 5 bases at J, with 21 bases between. There are 17 residues in the CDR3. Germline CDR1 reads SGHDT; CDR2 reads YYEEEE. Whole-study results and caveats: HLA allele associations emerged for about 16,000 TCR beta sequences in a later analysis, at 0.05 false discovery rate.

What was sequenced was PBMCs. The TCR originated in a woman in her twenties or thirties in good health and CMV-seronegative. The chain joins TRBV5-6 to TRBJ2-1, with a tentative D call TRBD1 (6 bases). The CDR3 nucleotides read TGTGCCAGCAGCTCCAGGCTCCTAACAGGGACCAACAATGAGCAGTTCTTC. This codes for CASSSRLLTGTNNEQFF.